This T cell receptor (beta chain) is from a study of patients and donors after allogeneic stem cell transplantation. One entry per CDR3 protein, called by TCRdb with MiXCR from the RT-PCR reads. The table records over 350,000 distinct CDR3 sequences, around 16% of them present only once. The germline V gene encodes CDR1 SGHDT and CDR2 YYEEEE. The CDR3 length is 16 residues. Losses at the gene ends were 4 bases for V and 3 bases for J; bases not matched to a gene: 11. The rearrangement uses TRBV5-6 and TRBJ2-7, with 9 nucleotides matching TRBD1. Sample: blood, either unsorted or a sorted T cell fraction (not recorded which). The sequence was obtained from a human donor who was either an allogeneic HSCT recipient or a stem cell or donor lymphocyte infusion donor (not recorded which). It is not recorded whose cells these are; they may come from a transplant donor. This CDR3 is CASSPSPGQGNYEQYF. The CDR3 coding sequence is TGTGCCAGCAGCCCCTCTCCGGGACAGGGAAACTACGAGCAGTACTTC.